This TCR beta chain was obtained from a study of a mutant IDH1 vaccine in newly diagnosed glioma. Overall study: Vaccination began 4-6 weeks post radiotherapy alone, or with temozolomide cycles. Treated patients had a mean age of 40.4 years and a sex split that was roughly 60% male and roughly 40% female. Points from the study as a whole: Pseudoprogression seemed unlinked to shifts in top peripheral T cell clonotypes.

Indicated time point: week 23, last vaccination. All doses held 300 ug of mutant IDH1 20-mer peptide, with topical imiquimod. Donor tumors were new WHO grade 3 or 4 IDH1-mutant, ATRX-lost astrocytomas. Assay: immunoSEQ multiplex PCR; the TCRdb copy retains only in-frame clones and omits some. The table has 50,000 to 70,000 clones, around 82% seen once. Concerning this clone itself: The antigen is unknown.

V lost 1 base to trimming and J lost 1 base; unmatched junction nucleotides: 6. The CDR3 has 17 amino acids. CDR1 MGHRA and CDR2 YSYEKL come from the germline V gene. The sample in question was PBMCs, obtained from a glioma patient whose treatment included an IDH1 peptide vaccine. The receptor was derived from a man between 18 and 29 years old with glioma. The chain carries TRBV4-1 and TRBJ2-2; 7 bases are a match to TRBD1. In nucleotides, the CDR3 is TGCGCCAGCAGCCAAGTTATGCGGACAGGGAACACCGGGGAGCTGTTTTTT. Its protein is CASSQVMRTGNTGELFF.